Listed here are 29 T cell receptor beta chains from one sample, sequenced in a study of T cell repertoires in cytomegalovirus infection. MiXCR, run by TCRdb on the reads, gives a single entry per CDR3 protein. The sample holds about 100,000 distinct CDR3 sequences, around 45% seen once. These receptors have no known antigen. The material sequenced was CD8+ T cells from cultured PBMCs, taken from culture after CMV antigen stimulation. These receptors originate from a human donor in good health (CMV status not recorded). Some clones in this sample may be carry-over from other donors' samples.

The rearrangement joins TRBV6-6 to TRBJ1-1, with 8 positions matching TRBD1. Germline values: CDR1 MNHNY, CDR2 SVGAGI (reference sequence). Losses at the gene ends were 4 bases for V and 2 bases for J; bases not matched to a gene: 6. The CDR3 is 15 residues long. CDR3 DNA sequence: TGTGCCAGCAGTTCTCGACAGGGGAGCAACACTGAAGCTTTCTTT. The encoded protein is CASSSRQGSNTEAFF.

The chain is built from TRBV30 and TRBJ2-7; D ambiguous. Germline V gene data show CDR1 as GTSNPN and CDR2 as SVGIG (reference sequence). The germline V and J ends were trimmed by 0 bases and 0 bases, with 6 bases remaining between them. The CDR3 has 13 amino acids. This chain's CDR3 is CAWSVGFSYEQYF. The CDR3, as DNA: TGTGCCTGGAGTGTCGGGTTCTCCTACGAGCAGTACTTC.

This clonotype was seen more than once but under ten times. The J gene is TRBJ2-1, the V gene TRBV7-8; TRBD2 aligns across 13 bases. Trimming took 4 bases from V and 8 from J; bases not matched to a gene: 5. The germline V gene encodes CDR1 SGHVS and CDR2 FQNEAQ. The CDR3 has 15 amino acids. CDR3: CASSSTSGGPYEQFF. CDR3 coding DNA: TGTGCCAGCAGCTCGACTAGCGGGGGGCCATATGAGCAGTTCTTC.

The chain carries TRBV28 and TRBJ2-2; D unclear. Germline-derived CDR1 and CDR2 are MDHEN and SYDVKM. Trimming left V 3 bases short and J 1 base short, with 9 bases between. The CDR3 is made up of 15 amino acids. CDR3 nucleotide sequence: TGTGCCAGCAGTTTGGGCATTTTGAACACCGGGGAGCTGTTTTTT. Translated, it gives CASSLGILNTGELFF.

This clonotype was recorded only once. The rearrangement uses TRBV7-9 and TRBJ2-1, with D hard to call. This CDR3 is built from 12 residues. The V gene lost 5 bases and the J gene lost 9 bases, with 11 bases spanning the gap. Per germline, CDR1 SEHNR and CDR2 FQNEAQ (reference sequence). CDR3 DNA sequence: TGTGCCAGCAGCCCCGGCGTGTTTGAGCAGTTCTTC. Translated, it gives CASSPGVFEQFF.

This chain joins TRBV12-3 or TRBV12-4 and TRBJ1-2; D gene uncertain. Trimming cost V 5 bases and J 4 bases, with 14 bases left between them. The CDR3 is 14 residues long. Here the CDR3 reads CASSAAGGSYGYTF. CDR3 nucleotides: TGTGCCAGCAGTGCGGCAGGTGGATCCTATGGCTACACCTTC.

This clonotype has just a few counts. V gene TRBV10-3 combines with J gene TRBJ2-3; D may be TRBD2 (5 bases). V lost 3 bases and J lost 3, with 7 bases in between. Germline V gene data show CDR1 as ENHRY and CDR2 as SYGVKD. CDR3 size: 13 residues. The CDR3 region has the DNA TGTGCCATCAGTGACAGCGGAACAGATACGCAGTATTTT. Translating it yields CAISDSGTDTQYF.

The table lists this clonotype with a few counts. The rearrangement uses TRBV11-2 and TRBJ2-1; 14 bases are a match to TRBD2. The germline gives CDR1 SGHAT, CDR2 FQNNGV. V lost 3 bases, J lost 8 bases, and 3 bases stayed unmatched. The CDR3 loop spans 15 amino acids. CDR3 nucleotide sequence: TGTGCCAGCAGCTTGACTAGCGGGGGGGCCCATGAGCAGTTCTTC. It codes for CASSLTSGGAHEQFF. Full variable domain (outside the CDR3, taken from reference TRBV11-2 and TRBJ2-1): EAGVAQSPRYKIIEKRQSVAFWCNPISGHATLYWYQQILGQGPKLLIQFQNNGVVDDSQLPKDRFSAERLKGVDSTLKIQPAKLEDSAVYLCASSLTSGGAHEQFFGPGTRLTVL.

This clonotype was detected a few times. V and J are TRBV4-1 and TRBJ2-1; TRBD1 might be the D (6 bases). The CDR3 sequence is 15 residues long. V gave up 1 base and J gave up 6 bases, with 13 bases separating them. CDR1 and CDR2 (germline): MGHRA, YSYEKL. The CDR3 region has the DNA TGCGCCAGCAGCCAAGCAGTGGGGGCTAGCAATGAGCAGTTCTTC. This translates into CASSQAVGASNEQFF.

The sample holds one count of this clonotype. This CDR3 reads CASSLFNSGGYNEQFF. The CDR3 DNA reads as TGTGCCAGCAGTTTATTTAACAGCGGGGGGTACAATGAGCAGTTCTTC. The chain carries TRBV27 and TRBJ2-1, with TRBD2 matching 9 bases. CDR1 and CDR2 from the germline V gene are MNHEY and SMNVEV (reference sequence). V was pared by 1 base and J by 4 bases, with 5 bases of the junction left unmatched. The CDR3 covers 16 residues.

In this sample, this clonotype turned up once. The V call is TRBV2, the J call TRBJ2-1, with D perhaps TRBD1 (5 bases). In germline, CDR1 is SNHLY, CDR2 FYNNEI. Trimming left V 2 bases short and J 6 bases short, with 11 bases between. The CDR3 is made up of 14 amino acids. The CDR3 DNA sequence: TGTGCCAGCAGTGAAACGGCAGGGTCCAATGAGCAGTTCTTC. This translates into CASSETAGSNEQFF.

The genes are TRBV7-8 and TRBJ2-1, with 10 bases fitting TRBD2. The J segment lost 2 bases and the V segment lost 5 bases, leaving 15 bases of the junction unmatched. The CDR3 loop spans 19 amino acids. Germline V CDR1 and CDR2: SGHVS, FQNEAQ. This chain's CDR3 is CASSLWNSGGAATYNEQFF. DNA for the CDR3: TGTGCCAGCAGCCTTTGGAACAGCGGGGGGGCGGCTACCTACAATGAGCAGTTCTTC.

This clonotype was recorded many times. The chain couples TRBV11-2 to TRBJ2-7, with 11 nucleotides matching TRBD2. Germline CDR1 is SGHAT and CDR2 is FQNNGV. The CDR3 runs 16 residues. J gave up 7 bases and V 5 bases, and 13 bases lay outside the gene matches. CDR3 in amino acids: CASSTATSGVDGEQYF. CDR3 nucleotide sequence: TGTGCCAGCAGCACCGCGACTAGCGGGGTTGATGGAGAGCAGTACTTC.

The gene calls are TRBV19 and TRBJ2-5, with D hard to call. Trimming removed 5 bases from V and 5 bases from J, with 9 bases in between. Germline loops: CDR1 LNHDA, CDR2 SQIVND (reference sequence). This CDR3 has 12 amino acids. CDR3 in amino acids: CASSPGLETQYF. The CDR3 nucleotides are TGTGCCAGTAGTCCCGGATTGGAGACCCAGTACTTC.

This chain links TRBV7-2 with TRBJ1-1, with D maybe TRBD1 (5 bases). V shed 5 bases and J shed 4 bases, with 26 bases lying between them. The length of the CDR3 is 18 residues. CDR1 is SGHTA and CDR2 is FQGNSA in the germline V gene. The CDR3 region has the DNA TGTGCCAGCAGCCAGGATCGGTGGGGGATCCCGGTGGGCACTGAAGCTTTCTTT. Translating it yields CASSQDRWGIPVGTEAFF.

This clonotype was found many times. The CDR3 region has the DNA TGTGCCAGCAGCTTAGTGGGCGGCTCCTACGAGCAGTACTTC. It is translated as CASSLVGGSYEQYF. The chain employs TRBV7-8 and TRBJ2-7; D gene unclear. Trimming shortened V by 1 base and J by 0 bases, and 7 bases separated the two germline ends. The CDR3 consists of 14 residues. Germline assignment: CDR1 SGHVS and CDR2 FQNEAQ.

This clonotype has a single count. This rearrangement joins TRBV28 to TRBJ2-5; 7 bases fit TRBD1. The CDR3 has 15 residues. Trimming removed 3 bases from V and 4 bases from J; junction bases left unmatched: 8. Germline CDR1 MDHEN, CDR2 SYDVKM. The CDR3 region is CASSFGQELRETQYF. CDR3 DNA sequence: TGTGCCAGCAGTTTCGGACAGGAGCTAAGAGAGACCCAGTACTTC.

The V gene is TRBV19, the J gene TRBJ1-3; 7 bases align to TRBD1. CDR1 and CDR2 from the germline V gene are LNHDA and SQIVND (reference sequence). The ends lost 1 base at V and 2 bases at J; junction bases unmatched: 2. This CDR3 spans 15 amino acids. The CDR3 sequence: CASSIVGTAGNTIYF. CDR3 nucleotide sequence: TGTGCCAGTAGTATAGTGGGGACAGCTGGAAACACCATATATTTT. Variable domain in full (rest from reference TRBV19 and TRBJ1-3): DGGITQSPKYLFRKEGQNVTLSCEQNLNHDAMYWYRQDPGQGLRLIYYSQIVNDFQKGDIAEGYSVSREKKESFPLTVTSAQKNPTAFYLCASSIVGTAGNTIYFGEGSWLTVV.

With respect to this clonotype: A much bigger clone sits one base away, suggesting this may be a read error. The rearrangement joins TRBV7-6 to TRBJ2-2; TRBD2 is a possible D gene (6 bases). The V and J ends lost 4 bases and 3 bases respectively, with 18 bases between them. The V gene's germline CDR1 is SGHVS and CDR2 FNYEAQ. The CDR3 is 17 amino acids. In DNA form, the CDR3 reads TGTGCCAGCAGCTCCCTGGGGGTCAGGGAGGACACCGGGGAGCTGTTTTTT. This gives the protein CASSSLGVREDTGELFF.

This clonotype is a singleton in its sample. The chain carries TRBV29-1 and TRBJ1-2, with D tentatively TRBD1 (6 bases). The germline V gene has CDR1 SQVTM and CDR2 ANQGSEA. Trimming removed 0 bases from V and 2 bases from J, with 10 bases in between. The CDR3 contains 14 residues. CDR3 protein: CSVEEHGQNYGYTF. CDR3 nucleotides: TGCAGCGTTGAAGAGCACGGACAGAACTATGGCTACACCTTC.

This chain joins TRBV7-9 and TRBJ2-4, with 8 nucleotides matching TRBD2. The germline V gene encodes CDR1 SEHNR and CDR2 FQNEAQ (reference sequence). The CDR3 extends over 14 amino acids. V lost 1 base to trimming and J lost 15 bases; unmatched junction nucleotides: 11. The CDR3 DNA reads TGTGCCAGCAGCTTAGGCGGGACTAGGAGTCCCCCGTACTTC. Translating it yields CASSLGGTRSPPYF.

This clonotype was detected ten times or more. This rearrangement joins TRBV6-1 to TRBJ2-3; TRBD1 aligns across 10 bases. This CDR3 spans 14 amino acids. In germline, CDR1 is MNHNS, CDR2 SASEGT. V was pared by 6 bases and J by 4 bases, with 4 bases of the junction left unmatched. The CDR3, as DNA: TGTGCCAGCAGCCGGGACAGGGGCCCAGATACGCAGTATTTT. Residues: CASSRDRGPDTQYF.

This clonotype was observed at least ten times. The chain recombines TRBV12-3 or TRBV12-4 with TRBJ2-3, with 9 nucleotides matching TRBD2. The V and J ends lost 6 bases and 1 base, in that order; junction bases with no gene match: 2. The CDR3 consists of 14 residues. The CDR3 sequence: CASSRTSGTDTQYF. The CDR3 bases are TGTGCCAGCAGCCGGACTAGCGGCACAGATACGCAGTATTTT.

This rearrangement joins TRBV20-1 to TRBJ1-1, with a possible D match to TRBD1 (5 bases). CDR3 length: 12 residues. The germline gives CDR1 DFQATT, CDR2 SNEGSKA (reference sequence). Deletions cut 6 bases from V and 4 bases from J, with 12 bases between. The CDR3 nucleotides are TGCAGTGCCGCGGCAGGGATCACTGAAGCTTTCTTT. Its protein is CSAAAGITEAFF.

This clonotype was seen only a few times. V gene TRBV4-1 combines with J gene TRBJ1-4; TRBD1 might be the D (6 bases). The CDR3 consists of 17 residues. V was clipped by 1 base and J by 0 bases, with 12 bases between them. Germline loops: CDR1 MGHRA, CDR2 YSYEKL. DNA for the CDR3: TGCGCCAGCAGCCAAGTCTGGAGGGGGACAACTAATGAAAAACTGTTTTTT. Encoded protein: CASSQVWRGTTNEKLFF.

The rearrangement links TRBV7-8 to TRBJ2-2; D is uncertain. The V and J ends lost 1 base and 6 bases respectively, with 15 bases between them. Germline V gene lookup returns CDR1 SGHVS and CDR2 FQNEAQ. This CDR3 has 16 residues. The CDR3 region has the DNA TGTGCCAGCAGCTTAGAACACAGCCCGTCAGCCGGGGAGCTGTTTTTT. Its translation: CASSLEHSPSAGELFF.

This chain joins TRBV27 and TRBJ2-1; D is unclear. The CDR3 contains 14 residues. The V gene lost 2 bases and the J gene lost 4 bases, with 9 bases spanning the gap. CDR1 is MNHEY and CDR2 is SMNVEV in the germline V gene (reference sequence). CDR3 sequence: CASSLLPSYNEQFF. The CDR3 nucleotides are TGTGCCAGCAGTTTACTCCCCTCTTACAATGAGCAGTTCTTC.

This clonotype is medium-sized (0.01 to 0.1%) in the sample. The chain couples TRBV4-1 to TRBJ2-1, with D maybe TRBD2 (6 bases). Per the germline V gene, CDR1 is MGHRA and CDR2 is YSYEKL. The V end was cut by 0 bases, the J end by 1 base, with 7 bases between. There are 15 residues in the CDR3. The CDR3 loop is CASSQERDSYNEQFF. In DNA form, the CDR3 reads TGCGCCAGCAGCCAAGAGCGGGATTCCTACAATGAGCAGTTCTTC.

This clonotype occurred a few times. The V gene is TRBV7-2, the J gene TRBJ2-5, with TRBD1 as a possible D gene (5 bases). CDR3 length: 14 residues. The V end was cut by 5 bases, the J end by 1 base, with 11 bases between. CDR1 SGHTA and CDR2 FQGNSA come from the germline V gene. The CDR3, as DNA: TGTGCCAGCAGCCTATCGACAGTCCAAGAGACCCAGTACTTC. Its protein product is CASSLSTVQETQYF.